This passage covers 25 T cell receptor beta chains from one sample sequenced in a study of patients and donors after allogeneic stem cell transplantation. TCRdb re-analysed the RT-PCR reads in MiXCR, keeping a single row per CDR3 protein. The data show a few thousand distinct CDR3 sequences, around 3.7% seen once. Sample: blood, either unsorted or a sorted T cell fraction (not recorded which). The receptors derive from a human donor who was either an allogeneic HSCT recipient or a stem cell or donor lymphocyte infusion donor (not recorded which). It is not recorded whose cells these are; they may come from a transplant donor.

This clonotype occurred a few times. The chain recombines TRBV30 with TRBJ1-2; no definite D call. This CDR3 is 14 amino acids long. Germline assignment: CDR1 GTSNPN and CDR2 SVGIG (reference sequence). V was trimmed by 2 bases and J by 0 bases, leaving 10 bases between them. The CDR3, as DNA: TGTGCCTGGAGTATGGGCCAATCTAACTATGGCTACACCTTC. Translating it yields CAWSMGQSNYGYTF.

Many counts were recorded for this clonotype. V and J are TRBV27 and TRBJ2-5, with D possibly called TRBD1 or TRBD2 (5 bases each). The CDR3 loop spans 14 amino acids. Germline assignment: CDR1 MNHEY and CDR2 SMNVEV (reference sequence). The germline V and J ends were trimmed by 1 base and 4 bases, with 10 bases remaining between them. For the CDR3, the DNA is TGTGCCAGCAGTTTATGGGACGGACGAGAGACCCAGTACTTC. Translated, it gives CASSLWDGRETQYF.

The rearrangement joins TRBV20-1 to TRBJ1-2; D may be TRBD1 (5 bases). V lost 3 bases, J lost 5 bases, and 7 bases lay in between. This CDR3 has 11 residues. The germline V gene has CDR1 DFQATT and CDR2 SNEGSKA (reference sequence). In DNA form, the CDR3 reads TGCAGTGCTAGTGGGGGGTATGGCTACACCTTC. Its protein is CSASGGYGYTF.

In its sample, this clonotype is medium-sized. This rearrangement joins TRBV20-1 to TRBJ2-6; a weak D match, TRBD1 (6 bases). Germline V lookup: CDR1 DFQATT, CDR2 SNEGSKA (reference sequence). The CDR3 is made up of 19 amino acids. Trimming removed 3 bases at V and 0 bases at J, with 21 bases between. The CDR3 region is CSASLRGLQGSSGANVLTF. CDR3 DNA sequence: TGCAGTGCTAGTCTTAGAGGCCTTCAGGGGAGCTCTGGGGCCAACGTCCTGACTTTC.

There are many counts of this clonotype. The rearrangement joins TRBV9 to TRBJ1-1, with unresolved D. V was shortened by 3 bases and J by 1 base, with 7 bases between the two germline ends. Germline CDR1 SGDLS, CDR2 YYNGEE. CDR3 length equals 13 residues. The CDR3 nucleotides read TGTGCCAGCAGCGCCGCAAGGAACACTGAAGCTTTCTTT. It translates to CASSAARNTEAFF.

This clonotype was observed at least ten times. The genes are TRBV11-2 and TRBJ2-3, with 11 bases matching TRBD2. This CDR3 has 16 residues. After removal of 5 bases from V and 10 bases from J, the junction contained 14 bases not matched to a gene. The germline V gene has CDR1 SGHAT and CDR2 FQNNGV. CDR3 residues: CASSPVAGGPFEAQYF. The CDR3 region has the DNA TGTGCCAGCAGCCCCGTAGCGGGAGGGCCGTTTGAGGCGCAGTATTTT.

This clonotype rates as medium-sized. The CDR3 region is CASSYAGRDTNYGYTF. CDR3 DNA sequence: TGTGCCAGCAGTTACGCCGGCCGGGATACTAACTATGGCTACACCTTC. The chain links TRBV6-5 to TRBJ1-2, with D uncertain. This CDR3 contains 16 residues. V lost 2 bases and J 0 bases, leaving 13 bases between the germline ends. Germline V gene data show CDR1 as MNHEY and CDR2 as SVGAGI.

This clonotype was counted many times. The chain has TRBV27 and TRBJ1-5; D unresolved. Trimming took off 5 bases at V and 10 bases at J, with 15 bases between the two ends. The CDR3 runs 13 residues. Germline V CDR1 and CDR2: MNHEY, SMNVEV (reference sequence). CDR3 protein: CASSRIQNQPQHF. Here the CDR3 DNA reads TGTGCCAGCAGTAGGATCCAGAACCAACCCCAGCATTTT.

This clonotype was detected many times. V is TRBV7-9 and J is TRBJ1-3; the match to TRBD1 covers 10 bases. J was trimmed by 0 bases and V by 2 bases; bases with no gene match: 7. Germline CDR1 is SEHNR and CDR2 is FQNEAQ (reference sequence). The CDR3 loop spans 18 amino acids. This CDR3 is CASSLNTGTGVSGNTIYF. The DNA for the CDR3 is TGTGCCAGCAGCTTAAATACCGGGACAGGGGTCTCTGGAAACACCATATATTTT.

In its sample, this clonotype was seen many times. The chain links TRBV27 to TRBJ2-7; 7 bases fit TRBD2. The CDR3 covers 16 residues. The germline V gene encodes CDR1 MNHEY and CDR2 SMNVEV (reference sequence). V trimming: 5 bases; J trimming: 3 bases; junction bases outside the gene matches: 13. The CDR3 DNA follows: TGTGCCAGCAGTGGTTGGGCGGGAGCGGAAGGCTACGAGCAGTACTTC. Encoded protein: CASSGWAGAEGYEQYF.

This clonotype is judged medium-sized. The J gene is TRBJ2-1, the V gene TRBV21-1; TRBD1 is the table's D call, not checked against the DNA. TRBV21-1 has pseudogene status. The CDR3 is 15 amino acids. DNA of the CDR3: TGTGCCAGCAGCAAACCCTGGACAAGGGAACTATCTGGTTTCTTC. Its protein product is CASSKPWTRELSGFF.

By frequency in the sample, this clonotype is medium-sized. The rearrangement joins TRBV2 to TRBJ1-6; D is perhaps TRBD1 (6 bases). The germline gives CDR1 SNHLY, CDR2 FYNNEI. Trimming cost V 6 bases and J 5 bases, with 14 bases left between them. This CDR3 is 15 amino acids long. The CDR3 protein is CASRARTADNSPLHF. Here the CDR3 DNA reads TGTGCCAGCAGGGCCAGGACAGCGGATAATTCACCCCTCCACTTT.

Many counts were recorded for this clonotype. This chain connects TRBV19 to TRBJ1-2; D perhaps matches TRBD1 (5 bases). Trimming cost V 5 bases and J 2 bases, with 15 bases left between them. The germline CDR1 and CDR2 sequences are LNHDA and SQIVND (reference sequence). CDR3 length equals 15 residues. The CDR3 here is CASSAPRGLNYGYTF. The CDR3 DNA reads TGTGCCAGTAGTGCACCAAGGGGTCTCAACTATGGCTACACCTTC.

By share of the sample, this clonotype is medium-sized (0.01 to 0.1%). This rearrangement joins TRBV7-2 to TRBJ1-4; D uncertain. Trimming pared 1 base from V and 0 bases from J, leaving 3 bases between. The germline V gene encodes CDR1 SGHTA and CDR2 FQGNSA. This CDR3 comprises 14 residues. CDR3 protein: CASSLVTTNEKLFF. CDR3 DNA sequence: TGTGCCAGCAGCTTAGTTACAACTAATGAAAAACTGTTTTTT.

This clonotype was observed at least ten times. V usage is TRBV3-1 and J usage is TRBJ2-7, with D perhaps assigned TRBD1 or TRBD2 (5 bases each). V was cut by 4 bases and J by 5 bases, with 18 bases left in between. The CDR3 has 15 amino acids. The germline gives CDR1 LGHDT, CDR2 YNNKEL (reference sequence). The CDR3: CASSRAWDPRHEQYF. As DNA, the CDR3 is TGTGCCAGCAGCCGAGCTTGGGACCCCCGCCACGAGCAGTACTTC.

At least ten counts were recorded for this clonotype. The rearrangement joins TRBV3-1 to TRBJ2-3, with TRBD2 identical over 8 bases. The CDR3 is 17 amino acids. V shed 1 base, J shed 8 bases, and the junction held 14 bases outside the gene matches. Germline CDR1 LGHDT, CDR2 YNNKEL (reference sequence). The CDR3 here is CASSQGRIAGRLGTQYF. CDR3 sequence (DNA): TGTGCCAGCAGCCAAGGAAGAATAGCGGGAAGGCTGGGTACGCAGTATTTT.

At least ten counts were recorded for this clonotype. The J gene is TRBJ2-7, the V gene TRBV6-1; TRBD1 aligns across 9 bases. The CDR3 covers 14 residues. Trimming removed 6 bases from V and 4 bases from J; junction bases left unmatched: 7. Germline V lookup: CDR1 MNHNS, CDR2 SASEGT. The CDR3 coding sequence is TGTGCCAGCAGACCGGGACAGGGTTGGTACGAGCAGTACTTC. Translation: CASRPGQGWYEQYF.

This sequence joins TRBV24-1 and TRBJ2-5; 7 bases line up with TRBD2. The trim removed 1 base at V and 4 bases at J, leaving 8 bases unmatched. The germline gives CDR1 KGHDR, CDR2 SFDVKD. The CDR3 sequence is 16 residues long. The CDR3, as DNA: TGTGCCACCAGTGATTTTTCCAGGGAGGGTCGAGAGACCCAGTACTTC. Its protein product is CATSDFSREGRETQYF.

This clonotype was found many times. This chain connects TRBV4-2 to TRBJ2-7, with D perhaps matching TRBD1 or TRBD2 (5 bases each). The CDR3 totals 17 residues. Per the germline V gene, CDR1 is LGHNA and CDR2 is YNFKEQ. V gave up 0 bases and J gave up 4 bases, with 19 bases separating them. CDR3 nucleotide sequence: TGTGCCAGCAGCCAAGAAGGGGCGCGGAGCGAGGGGTACGAGCAGTACTTC. Its translation: CASSQEGARSEGYEQYF.

This clonotype came up many times. The junction departs from the called germline gene at one end, perhaps through a read error. The chain employs TRBV7-7 and TRBJ2-1, with TRBD2 matching 10 bases. The CDR3 is 15 amino acids. The germline V gene has CDR1 SSHAT and CDR2 FNYEAQ (reference sequence). This chain's CDR3 is CASSPTSGEYNEQFF. CDR3 nucleotides: TGTGCTAGCAGCCCTACTAGCGGGGAATACAATGAGCAGTTCTTC. Using reference TRBV7-7 and TRBJ2-1 for the parts outside the CDR3, the full variable domain is GAGVSQSPRYKVTKRGQDVTLRCDPISSHATLYWYQQALGQGPEFLTYFNYEAQPDKSGLPSDRFSAERPEGSISTLTIQRTEQRDSAMYRCASSPTSGEYNEQFFGPGTRLTVL.

There are many counts of this clonotype. The chain employs TRBV5-1 and TRBJ1-2; D may be TRBD1 (6 bases). With 5 bases removed from V and 4 bases from J, the gap between germline ends came to 9 bases. This CDR3 comprises 12 residues. CDR1 is SGHRS and CDR2 is YFSETQ in the germline V gene. This CDR3 reads CASRQGLYGYTF. In nucleotides, the CDR3 is TGCGCCAGCAGACAGGGCCTCTATGGCTACACCTTC.

The gene calls are TRBV6-4 and TRBJ2-2; D possibly corresponds to TRBD1 (6 bases). V dropped 6 bases and J dropped 7 bases, with 12 bases sitting between them. The CDR3 spans 13 residues. CDR1 and CDR2 from the germline V gene are MRHNA and SNTAGT. The CDR3 here is CASSQGRGGELFF. In DNA form, the CDR3 reads TGTGCCAGCAGCCAGGGGAGAGGCGGGGAGCTGTTTTTT.

By sample fraction, this clonotype is large. J is TRBJ2-1 and V is TRBV12-3 or TRBV12-4; a possible D gene is TRBD1 (6 bases). The CDR3 consists of 16 residues. Trimming shortened V by 6 bases and J by 0 bases, and 15 bases separated the two germline ends. The CDR3 is CASRSTGPSSYNEQFF. The DNA of the CDR3 is TGTGCCAGCAGATCAACAGGGCCCAGCTCCTACAATGAGCAGTTCTTC.

In this sample, this clonotype turned up many times. The rearrangement links TRBV10-2 to TRBJ1-6; possibly TRBD1 for D (6 bases). The CDR3 has 17 residues. Trimming stripped 0 bases from V and 8 bases from J, with 17 bases between. From germline, CDR1 is WSHSY and CDR2 SAAADI. The CDR3 here is CASSESTIIGGHSPLHF. In nucleotides, the CDR3 is TGCGCCAGCAGTGAGTCTACAATTATCGGGGGGCATTCACCCCTCCACTTT.

By frequency in the sample, this clonotype is medium-sized. This chain connects TRBV6-5 to TRBJ1-1, with 9 bases matching TRBD1. The V gene's germline CDR1 is MNHEY and CDR2 SVGAGI. Unmatched junction bases numbered 6, after V lost 6 bases and J lost 7 bases. The CDR3 covers 13 residues. The DNA of the CDR3 is TGTGCCAGCAGCCGGACAGGGGCCCGTGAAGCTTTCTTT. Translated: CASSRTGAREAFF.